These T cell receptor beta chains were read from a single sample in a study of beta chain features in type 1 diabetes. Some clones are missing from TCRdb's copy, which holds only in-frame ones; the method was immunoSEQ multiplex PCR. The sample shows 300,000 to 350,000 clones, approximately 8% of them seen only once. The specimen sequenced was central memory CD4+ T cells from blood. Every receptor here comes from a young woman in good health. CDR3s include the opening cysteine and the closing phenylalanine or tryptophan. A D gene is named only where the DNA matches it firmly. Not every row has a clone size; where given, it reads once, few, many or a size class.

d_call: -
clone_size: -
v_call: TRBV5-1
j_call: TRBJ2-3
cdr3_nt: TGCGCCAGCAGCTTGGGTATAGAAGCGTTCACAGATACGCAGTATTTT
cdr3_aa: CASSLGIEAFTDTQYF

d_call: -
clone_size: few
v_call: TRBV6-5
j_call: TRBJ1-1
cdr3_nt: TGTGCCAGCAGTTACTCGCCTGTGAACACTGAAGCTTTCTTT
cdr3_aa: CASSYSPVNTEAFF

d_call: -
clone_size: few
v_call: TRBV5-4
j_call: TRBJ2-5
cdr3_nt: TGTGCCAGCAGCTTGGGCGGGACTGAAGAGACCCAGTACTTC
cdr3_aa: CASSLGGTEETQYF

d_call: TRBD1
clone_size: -
v_call: TRBV7-2
j_call: TRBJ1-1
cdr3_nt: TGTGCCAGCAGCTTAGTATTGGCAGGGGGCCTCGGTGCTGCTTTCTTT
cdr3_aa: CASSLVLAGGLGAAFF

d_call: -
clone_size: few
v_call: TRBV7-6
j_call: TRBJ2-2
cdr3_nt: TGTGCCAGCAGCTTACGCCTAGTACTCGGGGAGCTGTTTTTT
cdr3_aa: CASSLRLVLGELFF

d_call: -
clone_size: -
v_call: TRBV7-2
j_call: TRBJ1-5
cdr3_nt: TGTGCCAGCAGCTTTGTAGAGGGGACCAATCAGCCCCAGCATTTT
cdr3_aa: CASSFVEGTNQPQHF

d_call: -
clone_size: many
v_call: TRBV10-1
j_call: TRBJ2-5
cdr3_nt: TGCGCCAGCAGTTGCCGGGACAAGGGCCAAGAGACCCAGTACTTC
cdr3_aa: CASSCRDKGQETQYF

d_call: -
clone_size: -
v_call: TRBV5-6
j_call: TRBJ2-3
cdr3_nt: TGTGCCAGCAGCTTGGGGTCCTATACGCAGTATTTT
cdr3_aa: CASSLGSYTQYF

d_call: TRBD1
clone_size: -
v_call: TRBV7-9
j_call: TRBJ1-2
cdr3_nt: TGTGCCAGCAGCGTCGGGACAGGGGCCTCCTTTAACTATGGCTACACCTTC
cdr3_aa: CASSVGTGASFNYGYTF

d_call: TRBD2
clone_size: many
v_call: TRBV7-8
j_call: TRBJ2-2
cdr3_nt: TGTGCCAGCAGCCCCCGGGGGGGCGACACCGGGGAGCTGTTTTTT
cdr3_aa: CASSPRGGDTGELFF

d_call: -
clone_size: -
v_call: TRBV29-1
j_call: TRBJ2-5
cdr3_nt: TGCAGCGCCGGCGCAGGGGCGAGAGAGACCCAGTACTTC
cdr3_aa: CSAGAGARETQYF

d_call: TRBD1
clone_size: few
v_call: TRBV5-6
j_call: TRBJ1-4
cdr3_nt: TGTGCCAGCAGCTTGAAGGGGACAGGGTCTGAAAAACTGTTTTTT
cdr3_aa: CASSLKGTGSEKLFF

d_call: -
clone_size: -
v_call: TRBV4-2
j_call: TRBJ2-5
cdr3_nt: TGTGCCAGCAGCCAAGTAGGTAGGGGCGCAGAGACCCAGTACTTC
cdr3_aa: CASSQVGRGAETQYF

d_call: TRBD2
clone_size: -
v_call: TRBV15
j_call: TRBJ2-3
cdr3_nt: TGTGCCACCAGCCTGGGACTAGCGGGACCCGCAGATACGCAGTATTTT
cdr3_aa: CATSLGLAGPADTQYF

d_call: -
clone_size: -
v_call: TRBV11-1
j_call: TRBJ2-3
cdr3_nt: TGTGCCAGCAGCCGTGATATCTCTAGCACAGATACGCAGTATTTT
cdr3_aa: CASSRDISSTDTQYF

d_call: -
clone_size: -
v_call: TRBV28
j_call: TRBJ2-5
cdr3_nt: TGTGCCAGCAGTACACAAGAGACCCAGTACTTC
cdr3_aa: CASSTQETQYF